These 3 T cell receptor beta chains share one sample of origin, sequenced in a study of radiation and T cells in renal cell carcinoma. The treatment is: treatment-naive control, cytoreductive nephrectomy. Profiled with immunoSEQ multiplex PCR; TCRdb holds only in-frame clones, not every one. The profile shows some 20,000 clones, 45% to 70% of them singletons. The specimen comprised tumor tissue, sampled from a patient whose treatment was nephrectomy without radiotherapy. The origin of the receptors is a human donor with renal cell carcinoma.

V usage is TRBV11-3 and J usage is TRBJ2-7, with D maybe TRBD1 (6 bases). Germline CDR1 reads SGHNT; CDR2 reads YENEEA. CDR3 size: 14 residues. Trimming removed 4 bases from V and 6 bases from J, with 16 bases in between. The CDR3 protein is CASSSSTGRGEQYF. The DNA for the CDR3 is TGTGCCAGCAGCTCGTCTACAGGGAGAGGCGAGCAGTACTTC.

The V and J genes are TRBV18 and TRBJ1-1, with TRBD1 identical over 8 bases. Losses at the gene ends were 3 bases for V and 8 bases for J; bases not matched to a gene: 5. This CDR3 comprises 13 residues. The germline V gene has CDR1 KGHSH and CDR2 LQKENI. The CDR3 loop reads CASSPGGQEEAFF. In DNA, the CDR3 is TGTGCCAGCTCACCGGGGGGACAGGAAGAAGCTTTCTTT.

This clone appeared a few times. The chain uses TRBV29-1 and TRBJ2-1; TRBD2 matches at 7 bases. Per the germline V gene, CDR1 is SQVTM and CDR2 is ANQGSEA. V trimming: 7 bases; J trimming: 6 bases; junction bases outside the gene matches: 9. The CDR3 runs 13 residues. Here the CDR3 reads CSAGLGIRNEQFF. For the CDR3, the DNA is TGCAGCGCCGGACTAGGGATTCGCAATGAGCAGTTCTTC.